The rows below give T cell receptor beta chains drawn from one sample of a study of blood T cells in healthy people across ages. Using its own MiXCR run on the 5' RACE reads, TCRdb lists one record per CDR3 protein. The profile shows about 540,000 distinct CDR3 sequences, 24% of them singletons. The sample was also linked to a second study, of T cells of mothers and their children.

Sequencing was carried out using blood. Receptors were obtained from a boy between 10 and 17 years old in good health. CDR3s include the opening cysteine and the closing phenylalanine or tryptophan. A D gene is named only where the DNA matches it firmly. The size field is filled for only some rows; it gives once, few, many or a size class.

D gene	clone size	V gene	J gene	CDR3 protein	CDR3 DNA
.	few	TRBV7-9	TRBJ1-1	CASSFFPDRTEAFF	TGTGCCAGCAGCTTTTTTCCGGACAGAACTGAAGCTTTCTTT
.	few	TRBV15	TRBJ1-1	CATGGGLGTEAFF	TGTGCCACCGGCGGGGGCCTGGGCACTGAAGCTTTCTTT
.	.	TRBV3-1	TRBJ2-5	CASSQVTSQETQYF	TGTGCCAGCAGCCAAGTGACATCCCAAGAGACCCAGTACTTC
.	many	TRBV5-1	TRBJ2-2	CASSLVPGELFF	TGCGCCAGCAGCTTGGTCCCCGGGGAGCTGTTTTTT
TRBD2	.	TRBV12-3/TRBV12-4	TRBJ2-2	CAARTSGRWTGELFF	TGTGCCGCCAGGACTAGCGGGAGATGGACCGGGGAGCTGTTTTTT
TRBD2	few	TRBV2	TRBJ2-2	CASTKTRLAGESGELFF	TGTGCCAGCACTAAAACAAGGCTAGCGGGAGAATCCGGGGAGCTGTTTTTT
TRBD2	.	TRBV3-1	TRBJ2-3	CASSRWTSGSTDTQYF	TGTGCCAGCAGCCGCTGGACTAGCGGGAGCACAGATACGCAGTATTTT
.	few	TRBV20-1	TRBJ2-7	CSARRAGPYEQYF	TGCAGTGCTAGACGGGCAGGGCCCTACGAGCAGTACTTC
TRBD2	.	TRBV4-3	TRBJ2-3	CASSQEPAGVTDTQYF	TGCGCCAGCAGCCAAGAACCAGCGGGAGTCACAGATACGCAGTATTTT
TRBD1	few	TRBV3-1	TRBJ2-5	CASSQVPGQGTETQYF	TGTGCCAGCAGCCAAGTCCCGGGACAGGGTACAGAGACCCAGTACTTC
.	.	TRBV6-1	TRBJ2-1	CATRVYNEQFF	TGTGCCACCAGGGTTTACAATGAGCAGTTCTTC
.	few	TRBV6-5	TRBJ2-1	CASGTGPYNEQFF	TGTGCCAGCGGCACGGGCCCCTACAATGAGCAGTTCTTC
.	few	TRBV12-3/TRBV12-4	TRBJ1-1	CAGSTLERSTEAFF	TGTGCCGGCAGTACACTGGAGAGGAGCACTGAAGCTTTCTTT
TRBD1	few	TRBV2	TRBJ1-4	CASSVQGQGNGEKLFF	TGTGCCAGCAGTGTTCAGGGACAGGGCAACGGCGAAAAACTGTTTTTT
TRBD2	many	TRBV6-6	TRBJ2-7	CASSYSISGRARYEQYF	TGTGCCAGCAGTTACTCGATTAGCGGGAGGGCCCGCTACGAGCAGTACTTC
TRBD2	many	TRBV6-5	TRBJ2-5	CASSSGEETQYF	TGTGCCAGCTCTAGCGGGGAAGAGACCCAGTACTTC
TRBD2	few	TRBV7-8	TRBJ2-2	CASSLRLAGVRLGPTGELFF	TGTGCCAGCAGCTTAAGGCTAGCGGGAGTACGCCTGGGCCCCACCGGGGAGCTGTTTTTT
.	few	TRBV2	TRBJ2-5	CASIWGDETQYF	TGTGCCAGCATTTGGGGTGATGAGACCCAGTACTTC
.	few	TRBV9	TRBJ2-2	CASSGWNTGELFF	TGTGCCAGCAGCGGTTGGAACACCGGGGAGCTGTTTTTT
.	few	TRBV20-1	TRBJ2-7	CSARAETYEQYF	TGCAGTGCGAGGGCAGAGACCTACGAGCAGTACTTC